What follows describes a single TCR beta chain. Its antigen is currently not known. One base away there is no much larger clone; base qualities are not given. To be included, a participant needed at least one PBMC sample from before ART initiation plus at least two post-ART samples. All participants with HIV were treated in the United States of America. Before DNA extraction, cryopreserved samples of about 0.9-11 million PBMC were thawed and then washed. At the time of the earliest PBMC sample, participants with HIV were aged between roughly 20 and 60 years. PBMC samples from each participant spanned 1-4 timepoints before ART initiation and 2-8 timepoints after ART initiation, with a median of 7 samples. For every participant, serial HIV viral load, CD4+ T-cell count, ART history and demographic data were obtained. Using a Qiagen kit on a QIAcube, genomic DNA was extracted from unsorted PBMC, with samples processed in batches of 12.

This record belongs to a study of long-term antiretroviral therapy in people with HIV (dated by TCRdb to 2022 to 2024). Context from the whole study: The earliest samples were collected roughly a decade before the 2015 WHO recommendation for immediate ART, at a time when ART was usually postponed until CD4 counts fell. A retrospective serial study tested whether changes in peripheral blood TRB repertoire composition and diversity were associated with ART initiation and durable HIV suppression. No cross-contamination during QIAcube processing was seen in test extractions of a monoclonal T-cell line run alongside roughly 35 polyclonal samples. Among the 25 to 30 participants with HIV, approximately 10 were female. The cohort contributed about 190 cryopreserved PBMC samples from about 29 adults with confirmed HIV infection, collected serially over a mean of roughly 6 years (range 1-12).

The paper as a whole reports these results and caveats: No data were available on ART adherence, viral resistance or therapy changes, limiting inferences about post-ART repertoire changes. Limited PBMC availability meant only the TCR beta chain was sequenced, without alpha chain pairing. Because pre-ART samples had limited cell numbers, profiling was done on unsorted PBMC rather than on sorted CD4+ and CD8+ T cells. The samples span the years 2004 to 2017, and the ART regimens used at that time may not be as effective as current regimens. ART initiation was associated with a significant increase in TRB diversity, but diversity stayed significantly below transplant donor controls even after long-term ART. Expanded TRB clones identified before ART initiation dominated the repertoire across all time points, though the dominance fluctuated and decreased in many PLHIV after ART. Compared with controls, HIV repertoires had narrower CDR3 length ranges, and the network structure pointed to an antigen-experienced repertoire that shifted only slightly toward naive after ART.

The immunoSEQ hsTCRB v3.0 assay was used at survey level resolution for TRB variable region sequencing. A depth of roughly 35,000-50,000 T-cell genomes per sample was targeted for TRB sequencing. An Illumina MiSeq with a v3 150-cycle kit was used to sequence the pooled TRB libraries. In the authors' own workflow: Analysis of repertoires was carried out in R inside a reproducible Nextflow workflow spanning QC, data transformation and analysis. Custom analyses were implemented in LymphoSeq2, an R package for AIRR-Seq data exploration. After excluding a few samples that yielded fewer than 5000 total TRB sequences, some 190 HIV repertoires remained for analysis. Among the 170 to 200 retained HIV repertoires, approximately 61 were collected before ART initiation and 120 to 130 after ART initiation. Each repertoire was downsampled to 5000 TRB nucleotide sequences, and summary statistics were averaged across 100 downsampling iterations. TRB sequences were retained for analysis only if CDR3 regions of at least seven amino acids were present. Diversity was assessed using a clonality score derived from Shannon entropy and using the Gini coefficient. Repertoire networks linked the top 5000 CDR3 amino acid sequences whenever two sequences differed by an edit distance of one. For TRB CDR3 amino acid sequences, GLIPH2 was used to predict antigen specificity groups and MHC restriction. To flag known associations with CMV, EBV, HIV or tissue antigens, CDR3 amino acid sequences were compared against VDJdb and McPAS-TCR. Pre-ART, post-ART and control groups were compared with Wilcoxon signed-rank tests and Holm-Bonferroni correction. TCRdb carries this immuneACCESS record with in-frame sequences only. Its versions omit some clonotypes, under half of them owing to an unresolved V gene in the studies checked, with the rest unexplained. The D gene and trimming were derived from the DNA, and the V and J assignments and clone size from that table. For this sample there are about 40,000 clones; about 90% appear just once. In total, the top ten clones hold under 4.5% of the sample.

The input for sequencing was unsorted PBMCs, taken 1.2 years after starting antiretroviral therapy. The TCR sequence derives from a woman in her fifties or sixties with HIV.

The bases are TGTGCCAGCAGTCAGTACAGGGGCTCCTACAATGAGCAGTTCTTC. Translated, it gives CASSQYRGSYNEQFF. The sequence joins TRBV2 to TRBJ2-1, with 7 middle bases fitting TRBD1. From a lookup of the germline V gene, CDR1 and CDR2 are SNHLY and FYNNEI. From the cysteine through the phenylalanine, the CDR3 covers 15 amino acids. The retained sequence is limited to the CDR3, 45 bases, with the frame set at the first base. The junction shows trimming of 5 bases on V and 0 bases on J, and the gene matches do not reach 4 bases of it.